Presented here are 17 T cell receptor beta chains from one specimen sequenced in a study of tumor-infiltrating lymphocytes in primary liver carcinoma. Starting from roughly 0.5 ug of total RNA, TCR beta cDNA was produced with a primer in the constant region. Three rounds of nested multiplex PCR with slightly modified ARM-PCR produced TCR beta libraries. Each of the first two PCR rounds ran approximately 9 cycles with TRBV1-TRBV30 forward and C-beta reverse primers. TCRdb passed the multiplex PCR reads through MiXCR, listing each CDR3 protein once. The profile covers about 120,000 distinct CDR3 sequences, with about two thirds appearing a single time and over 7.5% taken by the ten largest. Co-extraction of both nucleic acids (RNA and DNA) used roughly 18-32 mg of unsorted bulk tissue. Sequences were obtained from tumor-adjacent normal liver tissue. These receptors were collected from a woman in her sixties or seventies with primary liver carcinoma and hepatitis B virus infection.

With respect to this clonotype: The CDR3 end shows no conserved phenylalanine or tryptophan, and so a read error is likely. This sequence joins TRBV12-3 or TRBV12-4 and TRBJ1-1, with D possibly TRBD1 on 6 matching bases. This CDR3 region has 15 residues. V lost 7 bases and J 4 bases, leaving 19 bases between the germline ends. The DNA for the CDR3 is TGTGCCAGCAACTACAATGCCGGGGGCGCCACTGAAGCTTTCATT. Translated, it gives CASNYNAGGATEAFI.

With regard to this clonotype: Here the CDR3 omits its conserved ending phenylalanine or tryptophan, so a read error is the likely source. The DNA is omitted, as the CDR3 cannot be located on it reliably, and the CDR3 follows TCRdb's listing. The chain recombines TRBV29-1 with TRBJ2-3; whether TRBD1, the table's D call, matches the DNA was not checked. Germline V lookup: CDR1 SQVTM, CDR2 ANQGSEA. 11 amino acids form the CDR3, both terminal residues included. The CDR3 loop reads CSVADREGMYY.

This clonotype occurred many times. The chain couples TRBV7-9 to TRBJ2-7; D tentatively fits TRBD1 or TRBD2 (6 bases each). CDR3 length equals 15 residues. CDR1 and CDR2 from the germline V gene are SEHNR and FQNEAQ (reference sequence). With 2 bases removed from V and 2 bases from J, the gap between germline ends came to 13 bases. The CDR3 is CASSLMGGSTYEQYF. CDR3 bases: TGTGCCAGCAGCTTAATGGGGGGCTCCACCTACGAGCAGTACTTC.

This chain uses TRBV13 with TRBJ2-1, with a tentative D call TRBD2 (6 bases). Between the trimmed V and J ends, which lost 0 bases and 9 bases, there was a span of 15 bases. CDR3 length: 15 residues. Germline V lookup: CDR1 PRHDT, CDR2 FYEKMQ (reference sequence). CDR3 protein: CASSLGISGNIEQFF. CDR3 nucleotide sequence: TGTGCCAGCAGCTTAGGTATTAGCGGAAACATTGAGCAGTTCTTC.

As to this clonotype: One junction end does not reproduce the germline sequence, and a read error may be involved. The gene calls are TRBV28 and TRBJ1-1, with D possibly matching TRBD1 (5 bases). CDR1 and CDR2 (germline): MDHEN, SYDVKM. The CDR3 length is 15 residues. Here the CDR3 reads CANSLDVRESTEAFF. Here the CDR3 DNA reads TGTGCCAACAGTTTAGATGTCAGGGAGAGCACTGAAGCTTTCTTT.

Turning to this clonotype: The CDR3 ends on some other residue instead of the conserved phenylalanine or tryptophan, so this is likely a read error. The chain is built from TRBV11-2 and TRBJ1-1, with D possibly TRBD1 on 5 matching bases. V lost 7 bases to trimming and J lost 6 bases, with 21 bases between them. The CDR3 runs 15 residues. Germline CDR1 reads SGHAT; CDR2 reads FQNNGV. CDR3 region: CASILSRLMGAEAFI. The DNA for the CDR3 is TGTGCCAGCATACTATCCCGGTTGATGGGGGCTGAAGCTTTCATT.

This chain uses TRBV11-2 with TRBJ2-6; 7 bases are shared with TRBD2. Per germline, CDR1 SGHAT and CDR2 FQNNGV. Trimming at V came to 4 bases and at J to 19 bases, leaving 25 bases not matched to a gene. CDR3 length: 17 amino acids. CDR3: CASSSVLAPTSGANVTF. The DNA for the CDR3 is TGTGCCAGCAGCTCAGTACTAGCGCCGACCTCTGGGGCCAACGTCACTTTC.

This clonotype is medium-sized within its sample. The rearrangement links TRBV11-2 to TRBJ2-1; a possible D gene is TRBD2 (7 bases). This CDR3 contains 18 residues. Germline assignment: CDR1 SGHAT and CDR2 FQNNGV. V was shortened by 5 bases and J by 0 bases, with 20 bases between the two germline ends. CDR3 residues: CASSPPGGRRFSYNEQFF. CDR3 nucleotide sequence: TGTGCCAGCAGCCCGCCCGGGGGGCGCAGGTTCTCCTACAATGAGCAGTTCTTC.

Concerning this clonotype itself: Given a much more abundant clone one base away, this may be a read error. The chain combines TRBV29-1 with TRBJ2-7; 7 bases match TRBD1. Germline V lookup: CDR1 SQVTM, CDR2 ANQGSEA. V shed 7 bases, J shed 9 bases, and the junction held 15 bases outside the gene matches. This CDR3 region has 13 residues. The CDR3 DNA sequence: TGCAGCGCGATGGGACAGAACAGGGACGGGCAGTACTTC. Translating gives CSAMGQNRDGQYF.

In the case of this clonotype: A much larger clone lies one base from this, so it may be a read error. The chain is built from TRBV30 and TRBJ2-5, with D possibly TRBD2 on 5 matching bases. Germline lookup yields CDR1 GTSNPN and CDR2 SVGIG (reference sequence). The CDR3 contains 14 residues. CDR3 sequence: CSWGAGSDGETQYF. Written as DNA, the CDR3 is TGTTCCTGGGGAGCCGGGTCCGATGGAGAGACCCAGTACTTC.

The chain combines TRBV5-1 with TRBJ1-2; D ambiguous. The CDR3 is made up of 12 amino acids. Germline V gene lookup returns CDR1 SGHRS and CDR2 YFSETQ. The V gene lost 4 bases and the J gene lost 4 bases, with 8 bases spanning the gap. CDR3 in DNA: TGCGCCAGCAGCCCGGAAATCTATGGCTACACCTTC. It specifies CASSPEIYGYTF.

This clonotype was observed a few times. Relative to the germline gene, one junction end is altered; a read error may explain this. The V gene is TRBV11-2, the J gene TRBJ2-1; TRBD2 aligns across 7 bases. This CDR3 region has 15 residues. CDR1 and CDR2 (germline): SGHAT, FQNNGV. The CDR3 nucleotides read TGTGCCAGCAGTCCGAGACTAGCCTTCGACAATGAGCAGTTCTTT. This sequence encodes CASSPRLAFDNEQFF.

Worth noting for this clonotype: A single base separates this from a much larger clone, so it may be a read error. Since the CDR3 does not end with the conserved phenylalanine or tryptophan, this likely comes from a read error. The V call is TRBV5-1, the J call TRBJ2-3; no clear D gene. Germline assignment: CDR1 SGHRS and CDR2 YFSETQ. Trimming removed 0 bases at V and 4 bases at J, with 21 bases between. CDR3 size: 18 residues. CDR3 sequence: CASSLGTTSKSGADTQYY. In nucleotides, the CDR3 is TGCGCCAGCAGCTTGGGTACCACATCTAAATCGGGTGCAGATACGCAGTATTAT.

The chain couples TRBV30 to TRBJ2-3; 10 nucleotides agree with TRBD2. The germline CDR1 and CDR2 sequences are GTSNPN and SVGIG (reference sequence). The CDR3 consists of 15 residues. Losses at the gene ends were 7 bases for V and 7 bases for J; bases not matched to a gene: 14. CDR3 nucleotide sequence: TGTGCCTACTCCACAGCGGGAGGGACCGGGTATACGCAGTATTTT. Protein product: CAYSTAGGTGYTQYF.

This clonotype came up many times. This chain links TRBV4-1 with TRBJ2-3; the D is unclear. The CDR3 consists of 13 residues. CDR1 and CDR2 (germline): MGHRA, YSYEKL. V lost 5 bases, J lost 3 bases, and 9 bases lay in between. The CDR3 here is CASSAQSTDTQYF. CDR3 DNA sequence: TGCGCCAGCAGCGCCCAGAGTACAGATACGCAGTATTTT.

The CDR3 DNA reads TGCAGCGGTAAGACAGGGTGTAATGAAAAACTGTTTTTT. It yields the protein CSGKTGCNEKLFF. The chain joins TRBV29-1 to TRBJ1-4; TRBD1 agrees at 7 bases. Germline lookup yields CDR1 SQVTM and CDR2 ANQGSEA. The J segment lost 4 bases and the V segment lost 7 bases, leaving 6 bases of the junction unmatched. This CDR3 region has 13 residues.

V gene TRBV5-6 combines with J gene TRBJ1-5; D ambiguous. This CDR3 is 15 amino acids long. Deletions cut 1 base from V and 4 bases from J, with 12 bases between. Looked up from germline, CDR1 is SGHDT and CDR2 is YYEEEE. The CDR3 loop reads CASSLWAAPNQPQHF. CDR3 DNA: TGTGCCAGCAGCTTGTGGGCGGCTCCTAATCAGCCCCAGCATTTT.